The present T cell receptor beta chain was sequenced within a study of shared clonotypes between healthy human individuals. Concerning this clone: Its antigen is unknown.

A CD45RA-negative memory subset and a CD45RA+ naive subset were separated from the CD4+ cells. CDR1 is GTSNPN, CDR2 SVGIG, per germline (reference sequence). Between the trimmed V and J ends, which lost 5 bases and 4 bases, there was a span of 12 bases. This CDR3 is built from 13 residues. Libraries were prepared by immunoSEQ multiplex PCR; TCRdb keeps only in-frame clonotypes and omits some of them. Of about a million clones listed, about 70% are singletons. Findings and limits, study-wide: Non-shared clonotypes were found to have lower generation probabilities than the clonotypes that were shared by all four of the sorted-subset donors.

The sequence came from a man between 18 and 35 years old in good health. Sequencing was performed on memory CD4+ T cells sorted from blood. Subset of the sample: CD45RA-negative fraction. This sequence joins TRBV30 and TRBJ1-5; D is unresolved. The DNA for the CDR3 is TGTGCCTGGGCTGGCAGATCAAATCAGCCCCAGCATTTT. Translated: CAWAGRSNQPQHF. The full variable domain, its missing parts supplied by reference TRBV30 and TRBJ1-5, is SQTIHQWPATLVQPVGSPLSLECTVEGTSNPNLYWYRQAAGRGLQLLFYSVGIGQISSEVPQNLSASRPQDRQFILSSKKLLLSDSGFYLCAWAGRSNQPQHFGDGTRLSIL.